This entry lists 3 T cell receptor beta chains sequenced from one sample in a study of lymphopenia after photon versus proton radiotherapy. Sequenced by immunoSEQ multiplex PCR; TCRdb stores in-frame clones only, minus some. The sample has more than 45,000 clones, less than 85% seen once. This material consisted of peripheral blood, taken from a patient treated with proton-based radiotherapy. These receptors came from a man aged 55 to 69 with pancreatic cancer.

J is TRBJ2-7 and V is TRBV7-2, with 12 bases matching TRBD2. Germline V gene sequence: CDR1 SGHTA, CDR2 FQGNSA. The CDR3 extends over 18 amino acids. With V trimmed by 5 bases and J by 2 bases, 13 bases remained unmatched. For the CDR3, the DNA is TGTGCCAGCAGCCATTGGACTAGCGGGGTACATTTTCCCTACGAGCAGTACTTC. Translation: CASSHWTSGVHFPYEQYF.

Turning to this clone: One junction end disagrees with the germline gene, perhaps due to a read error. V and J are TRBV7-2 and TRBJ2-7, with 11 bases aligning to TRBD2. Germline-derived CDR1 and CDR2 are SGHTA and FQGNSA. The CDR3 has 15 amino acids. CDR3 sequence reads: CASSIAGGRSYEQYF. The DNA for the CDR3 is TGTGCCAGCAGCATAGCGGGAGGGCGATCCTACGAGCAGTACTTC.

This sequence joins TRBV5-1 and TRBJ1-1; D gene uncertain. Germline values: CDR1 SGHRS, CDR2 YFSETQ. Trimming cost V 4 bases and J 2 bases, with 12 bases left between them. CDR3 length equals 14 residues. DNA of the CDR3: TGCGCCAGCAGCACCGGGCCCACCAACACTGAAGCTTTCTTT. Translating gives CASSTGPTNTEAFF.